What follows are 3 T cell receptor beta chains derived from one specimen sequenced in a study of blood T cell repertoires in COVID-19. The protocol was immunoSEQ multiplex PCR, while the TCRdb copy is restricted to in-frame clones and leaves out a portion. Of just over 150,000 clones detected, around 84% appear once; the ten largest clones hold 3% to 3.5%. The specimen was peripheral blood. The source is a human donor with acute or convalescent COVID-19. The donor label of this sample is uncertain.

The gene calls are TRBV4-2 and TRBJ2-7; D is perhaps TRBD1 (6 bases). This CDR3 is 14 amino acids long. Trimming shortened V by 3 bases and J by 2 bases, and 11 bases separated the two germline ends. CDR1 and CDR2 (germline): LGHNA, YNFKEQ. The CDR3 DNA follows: TGTGCCAGCAGCCACGACAGGACCGCCTACGAGCAGTACTTC. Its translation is CASSHDRTAYEQYF.

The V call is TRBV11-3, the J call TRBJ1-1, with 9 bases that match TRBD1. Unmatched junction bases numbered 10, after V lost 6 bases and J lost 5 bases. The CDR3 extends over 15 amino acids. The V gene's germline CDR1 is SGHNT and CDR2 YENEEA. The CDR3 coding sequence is TGTGCCAGCAGTTCACAGGGGGCGTGGGGAACTGAAGCTTTCTTT. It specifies CASSSQGAWGTEAFF.

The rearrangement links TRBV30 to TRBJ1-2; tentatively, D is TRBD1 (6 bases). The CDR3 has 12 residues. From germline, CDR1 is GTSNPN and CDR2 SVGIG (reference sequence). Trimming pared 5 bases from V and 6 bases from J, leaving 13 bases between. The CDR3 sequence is CAWEQGAHGYTF. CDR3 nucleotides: TGTGCCTGGGAACAGGGTGCCCATGGCTACACCTTC.